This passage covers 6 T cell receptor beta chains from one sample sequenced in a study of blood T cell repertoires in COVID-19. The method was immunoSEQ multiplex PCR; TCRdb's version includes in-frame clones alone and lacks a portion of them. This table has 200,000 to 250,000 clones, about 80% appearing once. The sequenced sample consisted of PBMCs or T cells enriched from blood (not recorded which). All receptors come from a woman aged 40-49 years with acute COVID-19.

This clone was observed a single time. The CDR3 reads CASRPGSGLTDTQYF. The CDR3 region has the DNA TGTGCCAGCCGCCCGGGTAGCGGCCTCACAGATACGCAGTATTTT. This chain connects TRBV2 to TRBJ2-3; D possibly corresponds to TRBD2 (6 bases). Trimming took 8 bases from V and 2 from J, leaving 17 bases between them. There are 15 residues in the CDR3. Looked up from germline, CDR1 is SNHLY and CDR2 is FYNNEI. The full variable domain, its missing parts supplied by reference TRBV2 and TRBJ2-3, is EPEVTQTPSHQVTQMGQEVILRCVPISNHLYFYWYRQILGQKVEFLVSFYNNEISEKSEIFDDQFSVERPDGSNFTLKIRSTKLEDSAMYFCASRPGSGLTDTQYFGPGTRLTVL.

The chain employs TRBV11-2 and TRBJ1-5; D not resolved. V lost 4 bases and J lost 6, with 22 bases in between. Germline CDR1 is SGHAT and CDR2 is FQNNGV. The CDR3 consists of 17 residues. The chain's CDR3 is CASSSSWPGSPFQPQHF. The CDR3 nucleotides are TGTGCCAGCAGCTCCTCCTGGCCGGGGTCTCCCTTTCAGCCCCAGCATTTT.

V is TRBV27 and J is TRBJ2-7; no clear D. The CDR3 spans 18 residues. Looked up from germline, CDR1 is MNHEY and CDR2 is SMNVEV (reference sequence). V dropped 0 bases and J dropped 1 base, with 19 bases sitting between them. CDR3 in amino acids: CASSLSGLGMRISYEQYF. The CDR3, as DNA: TGTGCCAGCAGTTTATCAGGCCTAGGCATGAGAATTTCCTACGAGCAGTACTTC.

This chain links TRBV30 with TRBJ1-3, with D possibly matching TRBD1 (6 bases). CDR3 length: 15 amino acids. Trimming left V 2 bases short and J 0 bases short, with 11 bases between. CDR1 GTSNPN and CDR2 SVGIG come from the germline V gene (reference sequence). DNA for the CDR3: TGTGCCTGGAGTCTAACAGGGTCCTCTGGAAACACCATATATTTT. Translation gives CAWSLTGSSGNTIYF. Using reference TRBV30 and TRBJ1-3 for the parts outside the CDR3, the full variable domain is SQTIHQWPATLVQPVGSPLSLECTVEGTSNPNLYWYRQAAGRGLQLLFYSVGIGQISSEVPQNLSASRPQDRQFILSSKKLLLSDSGFYLCAWSLTGSSGNTIYFGEGSWLTVV.

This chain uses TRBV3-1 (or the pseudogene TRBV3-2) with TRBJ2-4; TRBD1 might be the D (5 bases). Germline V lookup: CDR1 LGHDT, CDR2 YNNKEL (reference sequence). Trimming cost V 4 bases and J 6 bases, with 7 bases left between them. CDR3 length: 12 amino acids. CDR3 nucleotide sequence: TGTGCCAGCAGCCCCGACAGAAACATTCAGTACTTC. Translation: CASSPDRNIQYF.

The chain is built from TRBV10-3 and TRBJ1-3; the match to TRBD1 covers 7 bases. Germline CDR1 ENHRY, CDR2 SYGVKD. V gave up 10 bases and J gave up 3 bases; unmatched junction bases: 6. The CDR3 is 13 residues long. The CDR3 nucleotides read TGTGCCACACAGGGGCCGTTTGGAAACACCATATATTTT. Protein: CATQGPFGNTIYF.